This T cell receptor (beta chain) was recovered during a study of blood T cell repertoires in COVID-19. Only in-frame clones appear in the TCRdb table, and some are missing; sequencing was by immunoSEQ multiplex PCR. The data contain roughly 230,000 clones, 83% of them seen just once; the ten biggest clones take up more than 5.5%. The germline CDR1 and CDR2 sequences are SGHRS and YFSETQ. This CDR3 region has 16 residues. After removal of 1 base from V and 4 bases from J, the junction contained 7 bases not matched to a gene. This clonotype was sampled from a human donor in a cohort sampled during active COVID-19. The source material was peripheral blood. The chain is built from TRBV5-1 and TRBJ2-5, with 10 bases lining up with TRBD1. CDR3 coding DNA: TGCGCCAGCAGCTTGACTCCGGGACAGGGGACAGAGACCCAGTACTTC. This encodes CASSLTPGQGTETQYF. Full variable domain (missing parts from reference TRBV5-1 and TRBJ2-5): KAGVTQTPRYLIKTRGQQVTLSCSPISGHRSVSWYQQTPGQGLQFLFEYFSETQRNKGNFPGRFSGRQFSNSRSEMNVSTLELGDSALYLCASSLTPGQGTETQYFGPGTRLLVL.